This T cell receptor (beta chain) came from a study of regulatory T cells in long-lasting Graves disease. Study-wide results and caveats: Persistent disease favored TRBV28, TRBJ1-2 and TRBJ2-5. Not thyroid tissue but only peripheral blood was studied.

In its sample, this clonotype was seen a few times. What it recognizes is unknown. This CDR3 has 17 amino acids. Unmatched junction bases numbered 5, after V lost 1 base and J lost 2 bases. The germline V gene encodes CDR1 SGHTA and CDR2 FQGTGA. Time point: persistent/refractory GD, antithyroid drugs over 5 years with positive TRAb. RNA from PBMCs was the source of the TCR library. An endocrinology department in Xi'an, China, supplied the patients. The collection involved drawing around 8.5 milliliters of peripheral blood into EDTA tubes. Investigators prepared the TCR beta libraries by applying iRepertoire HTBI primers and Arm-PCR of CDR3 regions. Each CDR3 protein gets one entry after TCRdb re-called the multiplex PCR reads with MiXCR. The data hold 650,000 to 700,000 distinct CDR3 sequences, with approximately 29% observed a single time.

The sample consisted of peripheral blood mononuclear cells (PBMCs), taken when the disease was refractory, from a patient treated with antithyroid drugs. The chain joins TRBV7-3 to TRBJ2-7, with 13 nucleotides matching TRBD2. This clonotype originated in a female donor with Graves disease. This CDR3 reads CASSLKGGLAGAYEQYF. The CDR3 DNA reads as TGTGCCAGCAGCTTAAAGGGTGGACTAGCGGGAGCCTACGAGCAGTACTTC. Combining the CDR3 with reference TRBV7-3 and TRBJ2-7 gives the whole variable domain GAGVSQTPSNKVTEKGKYVELRCDPISGHTALYWYRQSLGQGPEFLIYFQGTGAADDSGLPNDRFFAVRPEGSVSTLKIQRTERGDSAVYLCASSLKGGLAGAYEQYFGPGTRLTVT.